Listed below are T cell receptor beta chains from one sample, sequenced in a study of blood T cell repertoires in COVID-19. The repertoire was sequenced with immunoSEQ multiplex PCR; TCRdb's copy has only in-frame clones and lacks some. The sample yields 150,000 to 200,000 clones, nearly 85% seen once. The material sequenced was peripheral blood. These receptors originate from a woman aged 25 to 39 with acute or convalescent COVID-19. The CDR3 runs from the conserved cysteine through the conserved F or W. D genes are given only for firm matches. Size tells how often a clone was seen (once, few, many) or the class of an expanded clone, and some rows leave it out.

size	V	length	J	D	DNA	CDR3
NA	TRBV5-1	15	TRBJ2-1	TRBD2	TGCGCCAGCAGGCGGACTAGCGGATCCCACAATGAGCAGTTCTTC	CASRRTSGSHNEQFF
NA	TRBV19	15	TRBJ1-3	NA	TGTGCCAGTAGAACAACAGGTAGTTCGGGAAACACCATATATTTT	CASRTTGSSGNTIYF
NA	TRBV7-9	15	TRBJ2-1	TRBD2	TGTGCCAGCAGCTTACTAGCGGGAGGTTACAATGAGCAGTTCTTC	CASSLLAGGYNEQFF
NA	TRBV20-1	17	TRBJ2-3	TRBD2	TGCAGTGCTAGTATGTCCGGGACTAGTAGGAACACAGATACGCAGTATTTT	CSASMSGTSRNTDTQYF
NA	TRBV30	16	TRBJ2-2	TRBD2	TGTGCCTGGAGTGGACTAGCGGGGGGGAGCACCGGGGAGCTGTTTTTT	CAWSGLAGGSTGELFF
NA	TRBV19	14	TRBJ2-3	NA	TGTGCCAGTAGAGGGGGGGGGCCCGCAGATACGCAGTATTTT	CASRGGGPADTQYF
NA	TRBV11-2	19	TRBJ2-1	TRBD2	TGTGCCAGCAGCTTATTCCGACTAGCGGGAGGGAGCTCCTACAATGAGCAGTTCTTC	CASSLFRLAGGSSYNEQFF
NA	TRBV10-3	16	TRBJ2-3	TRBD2	TGTGCCACCACCGGGACTAGCGGGAGAGTCACAGATACGCAGTATTTT	CATTGTSGRVTDTQYF
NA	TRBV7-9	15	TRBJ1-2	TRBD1	TGTGCCAGCAGCCAGCCGGGACAGAGGGCAGGAGGCTACACCTTC	CASSQPGQRAGGYTF
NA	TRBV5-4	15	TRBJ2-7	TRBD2	TGTGCCAGCAGCTTGGTAGGGACTAGCGGATACGAGCAGTACTTC	CASSLVGTSGYEQYF
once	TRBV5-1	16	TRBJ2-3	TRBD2	TGCGCCAGCAGCCTCCGGGCGGGGGGGGACACAGATACGCAGTATTTT	CASSLRAGGDTDTQYF
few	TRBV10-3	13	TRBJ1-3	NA	TGTGCCATCAGACAGCCCTCTGGAAACACCATATATTTT	CAIRQPSGNTIYF
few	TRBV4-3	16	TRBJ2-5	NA	TGCGCCAGCAGCCAAGAGTTTCCGGGAGAGGCAGAGACCCAGTACTTC	CASSQEFPGEAETQYF
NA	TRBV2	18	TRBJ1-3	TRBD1	TGTGCCAGCACCCGGGACAGGGGGCTGGGGAACTCTGGAAACACCATATATTTT	CASTRDRGLGNSGNTIYF
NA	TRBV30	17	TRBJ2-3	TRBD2	TGTGCCTGGAGTACTGTAAGGACTAGCGGAATCACAGATACGCAGTATTTT	CAWSTVRTSGITDTQYF
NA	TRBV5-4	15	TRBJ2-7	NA	TGTGCCAGCAGCTTGGACGCCAGCCCGGGAAGGGAGCAGTACTTC	CASSLDASPGREQYF
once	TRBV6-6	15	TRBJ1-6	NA	TGTGCCAGCGCTGACACGAGCTCCTATAATTCACCCCTCCACTTT	CASADTSSYNSPLHF
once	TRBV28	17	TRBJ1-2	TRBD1	TGTGCCAGCAGTTCCTTGGACAGGGGGCGACGGGACTATGGCTACACCTTC	CASSSLDRGRRDYGYTF
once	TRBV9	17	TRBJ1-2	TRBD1	TGTGCCAGCAGCCCGAGCCCCGGACAGGCAGCTAACTATGGCTACACCTTC	CASSPSPGQAANYGYTF
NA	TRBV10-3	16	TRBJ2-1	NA	TGTGCCATCAGTGAGTCGGGCTTTAGCTCCTACAATGAGCAGTTCTTC	CAISESGFSSYNEQFF
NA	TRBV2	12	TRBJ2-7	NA	TGTGCCAGCAGTGAAGTACGCGGCGAGCAGTACTTC	CASSEVRGEQYF
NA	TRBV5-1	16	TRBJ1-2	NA	TGCGCCAGCAGCCCCGCGGGAACAACTCCTAACTATGGCTACACCTTC	CASSPAGTTPNYGYTF
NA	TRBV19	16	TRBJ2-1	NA	TGTGCCAGTAGGGTCGATGGGTGGAGCTCCTACAATGAGCAGTTCTTC	CASRVDGWSSYNEQFF
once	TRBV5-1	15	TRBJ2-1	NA	TGCGCCAGCACGAACTCCTTGAGCTCCTACAATGAGCAGTTCTTC	CASTNSLSSYNEQFF
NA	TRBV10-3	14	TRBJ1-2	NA	TGTGCCATCAGTGAGACAGGGCGAGACTATGGCTACACCTTC	CAISETGRDYGYTF
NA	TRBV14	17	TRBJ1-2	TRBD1	TGTGCCAGCAGCCTACTCTTCACGGACAGGGGGCCAGGGGACTACACCTTC	CASSLLFTDRGPGDYTF
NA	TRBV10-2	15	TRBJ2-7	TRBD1	TGCGCCAGCAGTGTGTTCGGGACAGGGGTGGCCAAGCAGTACTTC	CASSVFGTGVAKQYF
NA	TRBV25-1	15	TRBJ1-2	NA	TGTGCCAGCAGTAACCCTCTGACAGCGAGCTATGGCTACACCTTC	CASSNPLTASYGYTF
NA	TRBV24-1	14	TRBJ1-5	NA	TGTGCCACCAGTGACCCCGGGATCAATCAGCCCCAGCATTTT	CATSDPGINQPQHF
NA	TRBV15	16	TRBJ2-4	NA	TGTGCCACCAGCAGAGATTTTGGCCTAGCCAAAAACATTCAGTACTTC	CATSRDFGLAKNIQYF
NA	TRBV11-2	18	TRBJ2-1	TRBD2	TGTGCCAGCAGCGCACCCCACGGGGCGGGAGGGCCGCAGAGTGAGCAGTTCTTC	CASSAPHGAGGPQSEQFF
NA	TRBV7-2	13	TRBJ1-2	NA	TGTGCCAGCAGCTTCGAGGGACATTGGGGCTACACCTTC	CASSFEGHWGYTF
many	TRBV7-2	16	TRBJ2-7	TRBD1	TGTGCCAGCAACGAACCCGGGACAGGGCTATCCTACGAGCAGTACTTC	CASNEPGTGLSYEQYF
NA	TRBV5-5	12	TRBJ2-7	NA	TGTGCCTCTTCCGTGGGCGCGGGGGAGCAGTACTTC	CASSVGAGEQYF
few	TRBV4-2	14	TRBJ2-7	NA	TGTGCCAGCAGCCCCGGCGGCAGCTCCTACGAGCAGTACTTC	CASSPGGSSYEQYF
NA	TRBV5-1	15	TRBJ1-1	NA	TGCGCCAGCAGCTTAATGGGGGGAGGTAACACTGAAGCTTTCTTT	CASSLMGGGNTEAFF
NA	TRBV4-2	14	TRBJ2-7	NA	TGTGCCAGCAGCCAAGATTCAGGGTACAGCGAGCAGTACTTC	CASSQDSGYSEQYF
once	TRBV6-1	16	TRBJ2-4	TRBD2	TGTGCCAGCAGTGAAAGTCTAGCGGGCGCCAAAAACATTCAGTACTTC	CASSESLAGAKNIQYF
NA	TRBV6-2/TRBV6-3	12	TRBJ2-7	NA	TGTGCCAGCAGTTACGGACAGATCGAGCAGTACTTC	CASSYGQIEQYF
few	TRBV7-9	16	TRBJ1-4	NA	TGTGCCAGCAGCTTAGAGAGGGCGACGGGTAATGAAAAACTGTTTTTT	CASSLERATGNEKLFF
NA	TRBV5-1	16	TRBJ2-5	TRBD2	TGCGCCAGCAGCTTGGGACTAGCGGGGAGTCGAGAGACCCAGTACTTC	CASSLGLAGSRETQYF
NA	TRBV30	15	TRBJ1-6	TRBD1	TGTGCCTGGAGTCTCGGGACAGGTTCTAATTCACCCCTCCACTTT	CAWSLGTGSNSPLHF